Described below is a single T cell receptor (beta chain) sequence and its context. This record comes from a study of blood T cell repertoires in COVID-19. The wider study: Some COVID-19 samples were acute and others convalescent; all came from the United States, Italy and Spain. PBMCs, B-cell-depleted T cells, or T cells were the source of the cDNA or gDNA that made up the material.

Libraries were prepared by immunoSEQ multiplex PCR; TCRdb keeps only in-frame clonotypes and omits some of them. The sample lists about 360,000 clones; around 90% were seen once. Everyone who took part was roughly 18 to 89 years old, and they came from about 23 US areas. Participants' reported clinical history set cohort assignment. The V end was cut by 1 base, the J end by 0 bases, with 15 bases between. The V gene's germline CDR1 is KGHSH and CDR2 LQKENI. The CDR3 loop spans 17 amino acids. Material: PBMCs or T cells enriched from blood (not recorded which). The chain recombines TRBV18 with TRBJ1-2, with D possibly being TRBD1 (5 bases). The source of this sequence is a woman in her 40s with acute COVID-19. The CDR3 nucleotides are TGTGCCAGCTCACCACTTGTCGGGGGAGAACCTAACTATGGCTACACCTTC. Translated, it gives CASSPLVGGEPNYGYTF.